A selection of T cell receptor beta chains follows, all from one sample in a study of vaccination and CD4 T cells after COVID-19. TCRdb re-called the PCR reads with MiXCR, one entry per CDR3 protein. Of 9,500 or so distinct CDR3 sequences in the sample, 30% are singletons; the top ten hold over 9%. For these TCRs, the target antigens are not known. This specimen was CD4+ T cells from blood, cultured in vitro, taken after SARS-CoV-2 vaccination. These receptors all stem from a human donor who had recovered from COVID-19. CDR3s include the opening cysteine and the closing phenylalanine or tryptophan. D genes are given only for firm matches. The size of a clone is reported for some rows only, either as once, few or many, or as a class for expanded clones.

cdr3_aa: CASSLFATASYEQYF; cdr3_nt: TGTGCCAGCAGTTTATTCGCTACAGCCTCCTACGAGCAGTACTTC; v_call: TRBV27; clone_size: NA; d_call: NA; j_call: TRBJ2-7
cdr3_aa: CASSIRGQGKTSNQPQHF; cdr3_nt: TGTGCCAGTAGTATTAGGGGACAGGGAAAAACTAGCAATCAGCCCCAGCATTTT; v_call: TRBV19; clone_size: NA; d_call: TRBD1; j_call: TRBJ1-5
cdr3_aa: CASSENANTGELFF; cdr3_nt: TGTGCCAGCAGCGAAAACGCGAACACCGGGGAGCTGTTTTTT; v_call: TRBV9; clone_size: NA; d_call: NA; j_call: TRBJ2-2
cdr3_aa: CASSGQRPSGNTIYF; cdr3_nt: TGTGCCAGCAGTGGGCAGCGTCCCTCTGGAAACACCATATATTTT; v_call: TRBV6-1; clone_size: few; d_call: NA; j_call: TRBJ1-3
cdr3_aa: CASSYGAGPGRDTQYF; cdr3_nt: TGTGCCAGCAGTTACGGTGCGGGCCCAGGGAGGGATACGCAGTATTTT; v_call: TRBV6-5; clone_size: few; d_call: NA; j_call: TRBJ2-3
cdr3_aa: CASSLGHPGDIQYF; cdr3_nt: TGTGCCAGCAGTTTGGGACACCCAGGGGACATTCAGTACTTC; v_call: TRBV28; clone_size: NA; d_call: NA; j_call: TRBJ2-4
cdr3_aa: CASRFGQGNYGYTF; cdr3_nt: TGTGCCAGCAGATTTGGACAGGGTAACTATGGCTACACCTTC; v_call: TRBV6-2/TRBV6-3; clone_size: NA; d_call: TRBD1; j_call: TRBJ1-2
cdr3_aa: CASSSSRGQGNKPQHF; cdr3_nt: TGTGCCAGCAGCTCGAGTAGGGGACAGGGGAATAAGCCCCAGCATTTT; v_call: TRBV7-9; clone_size: NA; d_call: TRBD1; j_call: TRBJ1-5
cdr3_aa: CASNPGTLRYNEQFF; cdr3_nt: TGTGCCAGCAACCCAGGGACCCTAAGGTACAATGAGCAGTTCTTC; v_call: TRBV7-2; clone_size: NA; d_call: NA; j_call: TRBJ2-1
cdr3_aa: CASTGGSGNSPLHF; cdr3_nt: TGTGCCAGCACTGGGGGGTCCGGTAATTCACCCCTCCACTTT; v_call: TRBV6-2/TRBV6-3; clone_size: NA; d_call: NA; j_call: TRBJ1-6
cdr3_aa: CSVGQDNSPLHF; cdr3_nt: TGCAGCGTCGGACAGGATAATTCACCCCTCCACTTT; v_call: TRBV29-1; clone_size: few; d_call: TRBD1; j_call: TRBJ1-6
cdr3_aa: CASSSGGGEVSYNEQFF; cdr3_nt: TGTGCCAGCAGCTCCGGGGGGGGAGAGGTCTCCTACAATGAGCAGTTCTTC; v_call: TRBV5-4; clone_size: NA; d_call: TRBD2; j_call: TRBJ2-1
cdr3_aa: CASSSPSGALREQYF; cdr3_nt: TGTGCCAGCAGTTCGCCTAGCGGGGCGCTGCGTGAGCAGTACTTC; v_call: TRBV12-3/TRBV12-4; clone_size: NA; d_call: TRBD2; j_call: TRBJ2-7
cdr3_aa: CASSLRPSGRASYEQYF; cdr3_nt: TGTGCCAGCAGCTTAAGGCCTAGCGGGAGGGCCTCCTACGAGCAGTACTTC; v_call: TRBV7-2; clone_size: few; d_call: TRBD2; j_call: TRBJ2-7
cdr3_aa: CASSLGEDGEQFF; cdr3_nt: TGTGCCAGCAGTTTAGGGGAGGACGGTGAGCAGTTCTTC; v_call: TRBV12-3/TRBV12-4; clone_size: NA; d_call: NA; j_call: TRBJ2-1
cdr3_aa: CASSQRMGGETQYF; cdr3_nt: TGTGCCAGCAGCCAAAGGATGGGGGGCGAGACCCAGTACTTC; v_call: TRBV6-2/TRBV6-3; clone_size: NA; d_call: NA; j_call: TRBJ2-5
cdr3_aa: CSADSRETQYF; cdr3_nt: TGCAGTGCGGACAGCCGAGAGACCCAGTACTTC; v_call: TRBV20-1; clone_size: few; d_call: NA; j_call: TRBJ2-5
cdr3_aa: CAISENGQVPNQPQHF; cdr3_nt: TGTGCCATCAGTGAGAATGGACAGGTTCCCAATCAGCCCCAGCATTTT; v_call: TRBV10-3; clone_size: NA; d_call: TRBD1; j_call: TRBJ1-5
cdr3_aa: CASSPQGRSNQPQHF; cdr3_nt: TGTGCCAGCTCACCACAGGGCAGAAGCAATCAGCCCCAGCATTTT; v_call: TRBV18; clone_size: few; d_call: NA; j_call: TRBJ1-5
cdr3_aa: CASSLQRNGYTF; cdr3_nt: TGTGCCAGCAGTTTACAGAGGAATGGCTACACCTTC; v_call: TRBV28; clone_size: few; d_call: NA; j_call: TRBJ1-2
cdr3_aa: CSAPALGTGMNTEAFF; cdr3_nt: TGCAGTGCTCCGGCCCTGGGGACAGGCATGAACACTGAAGCTTTCTTT; v_call: TRBV20-1; clone_size: NA; d_call: TRBD1; j_call: TRBJ1-1
cdr3_aa: CASSPGLARETQYF; cdr3_nt: TGTGCCAGCAGCCCCGGCCTAGCCCGAGAGACCCAGTACTTC; v_call: TRBV7-2; clone_size: NA; d_call: NA; j_call: TRBJ2-5